The 3 T cell receptor beta chains presented below share a single source sample, sequenced in a study of blood T cell repertoires in COVID-19. Clones were read by immunoSEQ multiplex PCR, and TCRdb kept only the in-frame ones, dropping some. The table lists about 59,000 clones, 91% of them singletons. Sequencing was done on a sample of peripheral blood. The receptors were sampled from a human donor in a cohort sampled during active COVID-19.

The chain links TRBV27 to TRBJ2-7; 13 bases are a match to TRBD2. V shed 4 bases, J shed 1 base, and the junction held 1 base outside the gene matches. The CDR3 consists of 15 residues. Per the germline V gene, CDR1 is MNHEY and CDR2 is SMNVEV (reference sequence). The CDR3 DNA follows: TGTGCCAGCAGTTGGACTAGCGGGGGATCCTACGAGCAGTACTTC. Translated, it gives CASSWTSGGSYEQYF.

The CDR3 sequence is CASRWTSGNYEQYF. The DNA of the CDR3 is TGCGCCAGCAGATGGACTAGCGGAAACTACGAGCAGTACTTC. The chain uses TRBV5-1 and TRBJ2-7, with 10 bases lining up with TRBD2. Germline V lookup: CDR1 SGHRS, CDR2 YFSETQ. The CDR3 contains 14 residues. With 5 bases clipped from V and 3 bases from J, the junction kept 5 bases outside the gene matches.

V usage is TRBV21-1 and J usage is TRBJ2-4; TRBD2 is the table's D call and was not checked against the DNA. TRBV21-1 is noted as a pseudogene. The CDR3 contains 18 residues. The CDR3 region is CASSKTRGGHLAKNIQYF. CDR3 nucleotides: TGTGCCAGCAGCAAAACGCGGGGAGGACACCTAGCCAAAAACATTCAGTACTTC.